This T cell receptor (beta chain) was sequenced during a study of blood T cell repertoires in COVID-19. Study overall: Collection of acute and convalescent COVID-19 samples took place in the United States, Italy and Spain. Sample material is recorded as cDNA or gDNA derived from T cells, B-cell-depleted T cells, or PBMCs.

Measured with immunoSEQ multiplex PCR; TCRdb has only the in-frame clones, and not every one. The profile shows fewer than 80,000 clones, 85% to 90% of them singletons. Between the trimmed V and J ends, which lost 2 bases and 1 base, there was a span of 5 bases. The CDR3 length is 14 residues. The germline gives CDR1 SGHTA, CDR2 FQGTGA. The chain couples TRBV7-3 to TRBJ2-2; no firm D call. The sample taken for sequencing was peripheral blood. This receptor was taken from a human donor in a cohort sampled during active COVID-19. The chain's CDR3 is CASSLGRNTGELFF. CDR3 DNA sequence: TGTGCCAGCAGCTTAGGGCGGAACACCGGGGAGCTGTTTTTT.